This TCR beta chain originates from a study of CD8 T cells in Susac syndrome (dated by TCRdb to between 2018 and 2020). Looking at the study overall: Of the Susac syndrome patients who were sequenced, more than five had clinically active disease and roughly eight were in clinical remission. Susac syndrome patients were therapy-naive, on corticosteroids (some also receiving IVIg), or on IVIg alone at blood withdrawal. Repertoire sequencing was used to test whether CD8+ T cell activation and differentiation in Susac syndrome was antigen driven.

Results the study describes overall, beyond this receptor: The TCR sequencing and HLA analysis was acknowledged to have included a relatively small number of individuals. The CD4+ T cell repertoire of patients with Susac syndrome showed no detectable clonal expansion.

Spanning cysteine to phenylalanine, the CDR3 consists of 13 amino acids. Only CDR3 DNA remains: 39 bases, in frame from the first base. Deletion took 4 bases off V and 4 bases off J, with a span of 10 bases between the germline ends. Via the germline V gene, CDR1 is SNHLY and CDR2 FYNNEI. In regard to this clonotype: It has no known antigen specificity. There are no base qualities to consult, and no much larger clone falls within one base.

RNA was extracted using the RNeasy kit, and roughly 0.5 to 1 microgram was reverse transcribed with random hexamers. The immunoSEQ multiplex PCR assay, covering 54 Vbeta and 13 Jbeta segments, was used to amplify TCR beta CDR3 regions. PCR amplification bias was corrected by using a synthetic template baseline for primer optimization and computational correction. As for the authors' bioinformatics: Only productive sequences were kept, with reads annotated to V, D and J genes according to IMGT and analyzed in immunoSEQ Analyzer. To calculate clonality, Shannon entropy was normalized by log2 of the number of productive unique sequences and then subtracted from one. Public and private clones were assessed among the 100 most prevalent clones of each patient and control. Susac-specific clones were defined as absent from healthy and MS cohorts, around 1,000 published viral clones and other ImmuneACCESS disease sequences. TCRdb took the public reads, trimmed them with fastp at Q25, ran MiXCR for clone calling and kept in-frame beta chains. Entries are consolidated by CDR3 protein sequence, retaining the most common genes and DNA. None of the V and J calls come from the authors' own analysis; TCRdb made them. This sample lists some 200,000 distinct CDR3 sequences; about 94% were detected once. The ten largest clones add up to 0.098% of the sample.

High-throughput TCR beta sequencing profiled peripheral blood CD8+ and CD4+ T cells from healthy donors, Susac syndrome patients and multiple sclerosis patients. The Susac syndrome patients fulfilled recently defined diagnostic criteria for either definite or probable disease. Bulk CD8+ and CD4+ T cells were purified magnetically by negative isolation, whereas CD8+ TEMRA cells were enriched by FACS. Blood was collected in EDTA tubes and processed within 24 hours, with PBMCs isolated through density gradient centrifugation. PBMCs intended for TCR sequencing were cryopreserved in liquid nitrogen and were subsequently thawed in a 37 degrees C water bath. A purity of at least 90% was achieved for sorted or isolated CD4+, CD8+ and CD8+ TEMRA cells.

The sequence links TRBV2 to TRBJ1-1, with no D gene named confidently. The receptor was derived from a human donor with Susac syndrome. Sequenced: CD4+ T cells from PBMCs. The DNA sequence reads TGTGCCAGCAGTGCACAGCAATTCACTGAAGCTTTCTTT. Translated, this gives CASSAQQFTEAFF.